The clone carrying this TCR beta chain was counted a single time. This entry belongs to a study of identical twins. Template switching created a universal primer site, and the cDNA included unique molecular identifiers. TCRdb re-derived calls from the 5' RACE reads in MiXCR, one entry per CDR3 protein. The repertoire has 250,000 or so distinct CDR3 sequences, approximately 7.3% of them found once; the top ten carry around 5%. V was pared by 2 bases and J by 8 bases, with 3 bases of the junction left unmatched. This CDR3 is 13 amino acids long. Everyone who donated was a healthy Caucasian. The same sample was also studied in work on yellow fever vaccine responses in identical twins.

Specimen: CD8+ T cells sorted from blood. This TCR was recovered from a woman aged 18-29 years in good health. The chain is built from TRBV12-3 or TRBV12-4 and TRBJ2-1; the match to TRBD1 covers 7 bases. CDR3: CASSLNRGHEQFF. Here the CDR3 DNA reads TGTGCCAGCAGTTTAAACAGGGGCCATGAGCAGTTCTTC.